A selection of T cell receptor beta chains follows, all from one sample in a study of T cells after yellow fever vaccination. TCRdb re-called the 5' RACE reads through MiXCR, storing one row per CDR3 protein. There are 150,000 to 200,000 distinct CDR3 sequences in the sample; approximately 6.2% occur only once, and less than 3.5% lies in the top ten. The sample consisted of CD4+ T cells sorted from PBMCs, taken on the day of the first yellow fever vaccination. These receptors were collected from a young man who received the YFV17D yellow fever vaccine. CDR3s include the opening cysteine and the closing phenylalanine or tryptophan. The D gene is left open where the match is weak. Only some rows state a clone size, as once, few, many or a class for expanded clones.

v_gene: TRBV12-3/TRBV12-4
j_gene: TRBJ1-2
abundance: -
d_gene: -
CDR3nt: TGTGCCAGCAGCCCCGGGACATGGGGCTACACCTTC
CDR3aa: CASSPGTWGYTF

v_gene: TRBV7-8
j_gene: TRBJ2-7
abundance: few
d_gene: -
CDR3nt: TGTGCCAGCCGACAGAGCTCCTACGAGCAGTACTTC
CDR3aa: CASRQSSYEQYF

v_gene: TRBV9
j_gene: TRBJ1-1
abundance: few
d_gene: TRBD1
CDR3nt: TGTGCCAGCAGCGTTGCGGACAGGAGGACTGAAGCTTTCTTT
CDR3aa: CASSVADRRTEAFF

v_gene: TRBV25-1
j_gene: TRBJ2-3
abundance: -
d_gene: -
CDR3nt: TGTGCCAGCAGTAGTCCGGATCGCACAGATACGCAGTATTTT
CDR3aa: CASSSPDRTDTQYF

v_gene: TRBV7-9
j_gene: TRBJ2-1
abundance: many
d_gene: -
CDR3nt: TGTGCCAGCAGCGTGGTCACTCTTTACAATGAGCAGTTCTTC
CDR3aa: CASSVVTLYNEQFF

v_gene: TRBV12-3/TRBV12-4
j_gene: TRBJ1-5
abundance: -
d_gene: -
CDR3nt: TGTGCCAGCAGCGGGGGTTTCAATCAGCCCCAGCATTTT
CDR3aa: CASSGGFNQPQHF

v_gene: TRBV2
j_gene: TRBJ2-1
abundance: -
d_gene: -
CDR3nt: TGTGCCAGCAGTGGGCAGGGCTACAATCAGCAGTTCTTC
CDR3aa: CASSGQGYNQQFF

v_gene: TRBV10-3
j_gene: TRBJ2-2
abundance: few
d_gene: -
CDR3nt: TGTGCCATCAGTAGGCCCACCGGGGAGCTGTTTTTT
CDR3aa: CAISRPTGELFF

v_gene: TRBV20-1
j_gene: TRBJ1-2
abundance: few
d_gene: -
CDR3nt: TGCAGTGCTATATTCGGGCAGGGGCTTGGTGGCTACACCTTC
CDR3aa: CSAIFGQGLGGYTF

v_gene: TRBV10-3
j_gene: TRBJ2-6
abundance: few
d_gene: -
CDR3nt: TGTGCCATCGGGGTCCTACCGCGCTCTGGGGCCAACGTCCTGACTTTC
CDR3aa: CAIGVLPRSGANVLTF

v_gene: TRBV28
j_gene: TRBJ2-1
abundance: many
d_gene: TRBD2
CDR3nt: TGTGCCAGCAGCCGCGGGGGCTACAATGAGCAGTTCTTC
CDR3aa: CASSRGGYNEQFF

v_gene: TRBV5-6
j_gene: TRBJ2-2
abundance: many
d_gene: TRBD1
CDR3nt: TGTGCCAGCAGCCCCCAAGACGACAGGGGGCTGTTTTTT
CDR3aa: CASSPQDDRGLFF

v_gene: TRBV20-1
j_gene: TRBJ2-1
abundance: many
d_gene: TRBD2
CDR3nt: TGCAGTGCTAGAGGGACTAGCGGGGGTCTAATAAGGGATGAGCAGTTCTTC
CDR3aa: CSARGTSGGLIRDEQFF

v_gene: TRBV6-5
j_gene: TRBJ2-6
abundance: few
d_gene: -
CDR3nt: TGTGCCACTAACTCTGGGGCCAACGTCCTGACTTTC
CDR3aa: CATNSGANVLTF

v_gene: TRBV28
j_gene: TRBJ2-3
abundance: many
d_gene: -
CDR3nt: TGTGCCAGCAGTATCGGGGCAACGGGGGATACGCAGTATTTT
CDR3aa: CASSIGATGDTQYF

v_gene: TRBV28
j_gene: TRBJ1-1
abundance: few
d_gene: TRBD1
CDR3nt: TGTGCCAGCAGTTTGGGGACAGGGGACACTGAAGCTTTCTTT
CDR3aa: CASSLGTGDTEAFF

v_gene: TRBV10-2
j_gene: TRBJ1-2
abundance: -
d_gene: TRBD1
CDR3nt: TGCGCCAGCAGTGAGTCGCCGGGACAGAAGTATGGCTACACCTTC
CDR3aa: CASSESPGQKYGYTF

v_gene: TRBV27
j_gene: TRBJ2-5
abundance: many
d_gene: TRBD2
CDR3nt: TGTGCCAGCCTCCCCCCGGGACTAGCAGTGAAGACCCAGTACTTC
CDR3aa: CASLPPGLAVKTQYF

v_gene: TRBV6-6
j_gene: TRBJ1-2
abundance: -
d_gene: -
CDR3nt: TGTGCCAGCAGTCCCCGGGATGGCTACACCTTC
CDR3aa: CASSPRDGYTF

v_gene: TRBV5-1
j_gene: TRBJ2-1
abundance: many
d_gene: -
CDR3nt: TGCGCCAGCAGCTTGGCAGGAGACTACAATGAGCAGTTCTTC
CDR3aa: CASSLAGDYNEQFF

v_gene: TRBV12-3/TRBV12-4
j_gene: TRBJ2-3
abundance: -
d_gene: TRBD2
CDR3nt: TGTGCCAGCAGCCGCGGGGGGGCTCGCACAGATACGCAGTATTTT
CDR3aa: CASSRGGARTDTQYF

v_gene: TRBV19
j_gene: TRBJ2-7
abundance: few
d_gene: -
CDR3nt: TGTGCCAGTAGTACACATAGTGCCTCCTACGAGCAGTACTTC
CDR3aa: CASSTHSASYEQYF

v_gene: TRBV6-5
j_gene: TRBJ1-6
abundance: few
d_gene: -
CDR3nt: TGTGCCAGCAGTTCCCCGACAGGCCCCTTATCTTCACCCCTCCACTTT
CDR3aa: CASSSPTGPLSSPLHF

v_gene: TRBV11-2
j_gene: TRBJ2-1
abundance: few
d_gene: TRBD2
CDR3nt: TGTGCCAGCAGCACCGGGGTGTTAGCGGGGGCGAGCTCCTACAATGAGCAGTTCTTC
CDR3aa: CASSTGVLAGASSYNEQFF

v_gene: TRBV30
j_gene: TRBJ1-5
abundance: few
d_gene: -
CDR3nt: TGTGCCTGGAGCCATGGGGTTGGGCAGCCCCAGCATTTT
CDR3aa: CAWSHGVGQPQHF

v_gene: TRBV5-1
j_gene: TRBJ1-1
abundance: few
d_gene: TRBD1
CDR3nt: TGCGCCAGCAGCAGAGGACAGGGAAGGAGGAACACTGAAGCTTTCTTT
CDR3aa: CASSRGQGRRNTEAFF

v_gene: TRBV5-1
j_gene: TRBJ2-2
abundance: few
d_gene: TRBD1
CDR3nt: TGCGCCAGCAGCCTAACAGGGGGCGCGGGCACCGGGGAGCTGTTTTTT
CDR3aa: CASSLTGGAGTGELFF

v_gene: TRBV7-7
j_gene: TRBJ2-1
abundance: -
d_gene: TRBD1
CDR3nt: TGTGCCAGCAGCCCCGGGACAGGGAACCCCAATGAGCAGTTCTTC
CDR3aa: CASSPGTGNPNEQFF

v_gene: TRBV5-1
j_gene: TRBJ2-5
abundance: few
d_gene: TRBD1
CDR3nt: TGCGCCAGCACCAGGGGGCAAGAGACCCAGTACTTC
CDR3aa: CASTRGQETQYF

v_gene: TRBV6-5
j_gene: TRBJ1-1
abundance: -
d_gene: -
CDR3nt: TGTGCCAGCAGTTACAGGAGCAGACCGAACACTGAAGCTTTCTTT
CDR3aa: CASSYRSRPNTEAFF

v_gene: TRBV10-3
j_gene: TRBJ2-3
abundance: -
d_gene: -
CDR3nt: TGTGCCATCAGTGGACTCCGCCCAGATACGCAGTATTTT
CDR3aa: CAISGLRPDTQYF

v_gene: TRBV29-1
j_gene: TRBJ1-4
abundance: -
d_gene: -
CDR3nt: TGCAGCGTTGTAGCTAATGAAAAACTGTTTTTT
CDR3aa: CSVVANEKLFF

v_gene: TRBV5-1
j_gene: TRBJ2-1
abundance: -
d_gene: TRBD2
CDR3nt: TGCGCCAGCAGCTTGGGTATAACTAGCGGGGGTCACAATGAGCAGTTCTTC
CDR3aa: CASSLGITSGGHNEQFF

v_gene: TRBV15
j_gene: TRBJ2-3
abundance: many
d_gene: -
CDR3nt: TGTGCCACCAGCAGTTGGGGGGCCTCAGATACGCAGTATTTT
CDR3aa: CATSSWGASDTQYF

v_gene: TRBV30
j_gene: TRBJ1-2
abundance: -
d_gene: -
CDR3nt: TGTGCCTGGAGTGTACTACGGGGCTCACTTCGGTATGGCTACACCTTC
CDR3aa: CAWSVLRGSLRYGYTF

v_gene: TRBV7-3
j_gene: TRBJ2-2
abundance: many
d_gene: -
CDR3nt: TGTGCCAGCAGCTCCCAGGGACATAAGAACACCGGGGAGCTGTTTTTT
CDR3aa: CASSSQGHKNTGELFF

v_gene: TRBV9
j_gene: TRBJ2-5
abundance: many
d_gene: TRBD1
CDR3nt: TGTGCCAGCAGCGAGGGACAGGGAATACAAGAGACCCAGTACTTC
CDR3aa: CASSEGQGIQETQYF

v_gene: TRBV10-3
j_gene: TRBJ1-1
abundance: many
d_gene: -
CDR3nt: TGTGCCATCAGCGGACTGGCGAACACTGAAGCTTTCTTT
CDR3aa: CAISGLANTEAFF

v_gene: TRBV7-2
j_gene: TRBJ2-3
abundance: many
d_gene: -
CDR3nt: TGTGCCAGCAGCTTCCGACAGACCCTCACAGATACGCAGTATTTT
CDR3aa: CASSFRQTLTDTQYF

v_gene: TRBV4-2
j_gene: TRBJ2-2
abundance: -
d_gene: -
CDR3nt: TGTGCCAGCACCGCCCTATTTCGTGGGAACGGGGAGCTGTTTTTT
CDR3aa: CASTALFRGNGELFF

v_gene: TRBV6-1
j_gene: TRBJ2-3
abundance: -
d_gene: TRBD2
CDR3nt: TGTGCCAGCAGACCAGCGGGGGTGAGCACAGATACGCAGTATTTT
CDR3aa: CASRPAGVSTDTQYF

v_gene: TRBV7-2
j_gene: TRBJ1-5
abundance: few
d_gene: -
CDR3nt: TGTGCCAGCAGATTAAGGGGGGGGGAGCCCCAGCATTTT
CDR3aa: CASRLRGGEPQHF

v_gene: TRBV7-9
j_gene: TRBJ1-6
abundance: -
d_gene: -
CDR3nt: TGTGCCAGCAGCTTAAGGTCAACGGTAAATTCACCCCTCCACTTT
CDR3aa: CASSLRSTVNSPLHF

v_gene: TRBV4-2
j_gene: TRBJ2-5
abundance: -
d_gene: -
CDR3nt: TGTGCCAGCAGCTTCACTTTGTCCCAAGAGACCCAGTACTTC
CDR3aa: CASSFTLSQETQYF

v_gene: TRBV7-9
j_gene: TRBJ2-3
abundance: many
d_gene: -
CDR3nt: TGTGCCAGCAGTCCTAGGGCAGATACGCAGTATTTT
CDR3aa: CASSPRADTQYF

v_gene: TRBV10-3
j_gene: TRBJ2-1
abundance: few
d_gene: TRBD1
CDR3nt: TGTGCCATCAGTGGGACAGGGCGGGGTGAGCAGTTCTTC
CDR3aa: CAISGTGRGEQFF

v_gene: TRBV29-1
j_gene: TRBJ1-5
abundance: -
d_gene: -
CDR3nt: TGCAGCGAAAACCGGGAGGGACAGCCCCAGCATTTT
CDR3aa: CSENREGQPQHF

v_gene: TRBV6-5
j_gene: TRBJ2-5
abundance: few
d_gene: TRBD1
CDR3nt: TGTGCCAGCAGTTACGCCGGACAGGCCCAAGAGACCCAGTACTTC
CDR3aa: CASSYAGQAQETQYF

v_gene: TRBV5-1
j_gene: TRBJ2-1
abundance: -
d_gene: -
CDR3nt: TGCGCCAGCAGCTTGGCATCTGCAGCAACCTCCTACACAGGGCAGTTCTTC
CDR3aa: CASSLASAATSYTGQFF